One sample yielded the 18 T cell receptor beta chains listed below, sequenced in a study of blood T cells in healthy people across ages (dated by TCRdb to 2015 to 2017). Libraries came from 5' RACE. The reads were generated on an Illumina HiSeq 2500. A second PCR of roughly 7 to 12 cycles was performed with a sample-barcoded 5' primer and a J-beta primer mix. Using fastp trimming at Q25 and MiXCR clonotype assembly, TCRdb reanalyzed the public sequencing data and kept in-frame beta chains. Every distinct CDR3 protein forms one entry, paired with its most common genes and DNA. A total of hundreds of thousands of distinct CDR3 sequences appear in this sample, 56% of them only once. The top ten constitute about 26% of the sample. The sample comprised blood. The receptors were sampled from a man in his forties in good health.

The rearrangement uses TRBV12-3 or TRBV12-4 and TRBJ2-1; D gene uncertain. Deletions cut 8 bases from V and 0 bases from J, with 20 bases between. The CDR3 is made up of 17 amino acids. The CDR3 spells CASPSVRRPSSYNEQFF. CDR3 nucleotide sequence: TGTGCCAGCCCCTCAGTGAGGCGGCCCAGCTCCTACAATGAGCAGTTCTTC.

This rearrangement joins TRBV6-5 to TRBJ2-5; D is unclear. Per germline, CDR1 MNHEY and CDR2 SVGAGI. V shed 5 bases and J shed 4 bases, with 5 bases lying between them. The CDR3 has 11 residues. CDR3 sequence (DNA): TGTGCCAGCAGTGCGACAGAGACCCAGTACTTC. As protein: CASSATETQYF.

This clonotype appeared a single time. V and J are TRBV12-3 or TRBV12-4 and TRBJ2-3; 10 nucleotides align to TRBD2. V gave up 6 bases and J gave up 0 bases; unmatched junction bases: 12. This CDR3 contains 18 residues. This CDR3 is CASSLDPFSGGSTDTQYF. The DNA of the CDR3 is TGTGCCAGCAGCCTTGACCCTTTTAGCGGGGGGAGCACAGATACGCAGTATTTT.

The rearrangement uses TRBV14 and TRBJ2-1, with 8 bases fitting TRBD2. J gave up 8 bases and V 1 base, and 13 bases lay outside the gene matches. Germline values: CDR1 SGHDN, CDR2 FVKESK. This CDR3 comprises 17 residues. The CDR3 loop is CASSQGDAGGFYDEQFF. CDR3 sequence (DNA): TGTGCCAGCAGCCAAGGAGACGCGGGAGGCTTTTATGATGAGCAGTTCTTC. Variable domain in full (rest from reference TRBV14 and TRBJ2-1): EAGVTQFPSHSVIEKGQTVTLRCDPISGHDNLYWYRRVMGKEIKFLLHFVKESKQDESGMPNNRFLAERTGGTYSTLKVQPAELEDSGVYFCASSQGDAGGFYDEQFFGPGTRLTVL.

The chain recombines TRBV7-6 with TRBJ1-6; 7 nucleotides agree with TRBD1. CDR3 length equals 14 residues. CDR1 and CDR2 (germline): SGHVS, FNYEAQ. J lost 7 bases, V lost 5 bases, and 5 bases had no gene match. The CDR3 coding sequence is TGTGCCAGCAGCGACAGGGACCCGAATTCACCCCTCCACTTT. It encodes CASSDRDPNSPLHF.

The chain joins TRBV12-3 or TRBV12-4 to TRBJ1-5; D unresolved. Trimming removed 0 bases from V and 5 bases from J, with 11 bases in between. The CDR3 runs 15 residues. CDR3 amino acids: CASSLALLGDQPQHF. CDR3 DNA sequence: TGTGCCAGCAGTTTAGCGCTACTGGGAGATCAGCCCCAGCATTTT.

The J gene is TRBJ2-6, the V gene TRBV5-6, with a possible D match to TRBD2 (6 bases). From germline, CDR1 is SGHDT and CDR2 YYEEEE. V gave up 5 bases and J gave up 1 base, with 19 bases separating them. The CDR3 is 18 residues long. CDR3 region: CASRVVGPGGSGANVLTF. For the CDR3, the DNA is TGTGCCAGCAGGGTCGTAGGGCCCGGAGGGTCTGGGGCCAACGTCCTGACTTTC.

The chain is built from TRBV21-1 and TRBJ1-4; the table's D call of TRBD1 was not tested on the DNA. TRBV21-1 constitutes a pseudogene. This CDR3 is 20 amino acids long. CDR3 amino acids: CASLNRAARTAPATNEKLFF. DNA for the CDR3: TGTGCCAGCCTAAACAGAGCCGCCCGGACAGCCCCTGCAACTAATGAAAAACTGTTTTTT.

The J gene is TRBJ2-5, the V gene TRBV7-8, with 10 bases that match TRBD1. The CDR3 spans 15 residues. Germline CDR1 is SGHVS and CDR2 is FQNEAQ. J lost 5 bases, V lost 5 bases, and 8 bases had no gene match. CDR3 sequence reads: CASSTVDRGRETQYF. The CDR3 bases are TGTGCCAGCAGCACCGTCGACAGGGGGCGGGAGACCCAGTACTTC.

The V call is TRBV28, the J call TRBJ2-5; TRBD2 agrees at 8 bases. The trim removed 6 bases at V and 0 bases at J, leaving 24 bases unmatched. The CDR3 consists of 21 residues. The germline gives CDR1 MDHEN, CDR2 SYDVKM. The CDR3 loop reads CASSFPLPGTSFHQNQETQYF. CDR3 bases: TGTGCCAGCAGCTTCCCCCTTCCCGGGACTAGTTTTCACCAAAACCAAGAGACCCAGTACTTC.

This sequence joins TRBV3-1 and TRBJ2-7, with 14 positions matching TRBD2. V trimming: 3 bases; J trimming: 6 bases; junction bases outside the gene matches: 13. CDR3 size: 18 residues. Per germline, CDR1 LGHDT and CDR2 YNNKEL (reference sequence). In DNA, the CDR3 is TGTGCCAGCAGCCATGGGACTAGCGGGAGTTTTCGTGGAGGCGAGCAGTACTTC. Translating it yields CASSHGTSGSFRGGEQYF.

The chain combines TRBV5-1 with TRBJ2-2; TRBD1 might be the D (6 bases). V lost 0 bases and J lost 4, with 7 bases in between. CDR1 SGHRS and CDR2 YFSETQ come from the germline V gene. This CDR3 is 14 amino acids long. CDR3: CASSLEGVTGELFF. Here the CDR3 DNA reads TGCGCCAGCAGCTTGGAGGGGGTCACCGGGGAGCTGTTTTTT.

This clonotype was counted a few times. The chain recombines TRBV6-9 with TRBJ2-7, with TRBD1 identical over 8 bases. The CDR3 covers 15 residues. Per the germline V gene, CDR1 is MNHGY and CDR2 is SVAAGI. The ends lost 7 bases at V and 0 bases at J; junction bases unmatched: 8. This CDR3 reads CASTPTGGVSYEQYF. CDR3 nucleotides: TGTGCCAGCACCCCAACAGGGGGTGTCTCCTACGAGCAGTACTTC.

This clonotype was counted only a few times. The chain combines TRBV27 with TRBJ1-1; 7 nucleotides align to TRBD1. Germline V gene data show CDR1 as MNHEY and CDR2 as SMNVEV (reference sequence). V gave up 6 bases and J gave up 5 bases; unmatched junction bases: 6. The CDR3 length is 13 residues. The CDR3 reads CASSLDRATEAFF. CDR3 DNA: TGTGCCAGCAGCTTAGACAGGGCTACTGAAGCTTTCTTT.

This clonotype was found many times. V is TRBV29-1 and J is TRBJ2-5, with 9 bases matching TRBD2. Germline CDR1 and CDR2: SQVTM and ANQGSEA. The CDR3 totals 15 residues. V was pared by 5 bases and J by 2 bases, with 9 bases of the junction left unmatched. The DNA for the CDR3 is TGCAGCGTTCCCACGGGGACTAGCTGGCAAGAGACCCAGTACTTC. This encodes CSVPTGTSWQETQYF. The entire variable domain, with the rest obtained from reference TRBV29-1 and TRBJ2-5, is as follows: SAVISQKPSRDICQRGTSLTIQCQVDSQVTMMFWYRQQPGQSLTLIATANQGSEATYESGFVIDKFPISRPNLTFSTLTVSNMSPEDSSIYLCSVPTGTSWQETQYFGPGTRLLVL.

The chain's CDR3 is CASSLLGVQGTGGGYTF. For the CDR3, the DNA is TGTGCCAGCAGTTTATTGGGGGTCCAAGGGACAGGGGGTGGCTACACCTTC. The rearrangement links TRBV28 to TRBJ1-2; 11 bases agree with TRBD1. Germline trimming cut 1 base from V and 7 bases from J; bases unmatched to any gene: 11. The CDR3 extends over 17 amino acids. CDR1 MDHEN and CDR2 SYDVKM come from the germline V gene.

The chain joins TRBV4-1 to TRBJ2-1; D perhaps matches TRBD2 (7 bases). The CDR3 is 17 residues long. Trimming left V 0 bases short and J 3 bases short, with 15 bases between. Germline assignment: CDR1 MGHRA and CDR2 YSYEKL. CDR3 sequence (DNA): TGCGCCAGCAGCCAAGAGGGGGGGCAGGGCATCTACAATGAGCAGTTCTTC. This gives the protein CASSQEGGQGIYNEQFF.

The V gene is TRBV19, the J gene TRBJ2-7; the D call may be TRBD1 or TRBD2 (5 bases each). V lost 5 bases and J 2 bases, leaving 16 bases between the germline ends. The CDR3 is 15 amino acids. The germline V gene encodes CDR1 LNHDA and CDR2 SQIVND (reference sequence). CDR3 amino acids: CASSSTGLAAYEQYF. The CDR3, as DNA: TGTGCCAGTAGTTCCACGGGGCTAGCAGCCTACGAGCAGTACTTC.